Each of the 10 T cell receptor beta chains below was sequenced from the same sample in a study of OX40 agonist ivuxolimab in advanced cancers. Clones were sequenced by immunoSEQ multiplex PCR, and TCRdb holds only the in-frame ones, with some missing. The sample has 65,000 to 80,000 clones, about 86% seen once. The specimen was CD4+ or CD8+ T cells sorted from blood, collected in a trial of the OX40 agonist ivuxolimab. These receptors were obtained from an adult with an advanced solid tumor such as melanoma, head and neck, liver or kidney cancer.

A single count supports this clone. The chain has TRBV7-2 and TRBJ1-4, with D possibly matching TRBD1 (5 bases). The CDR3 contains 15 residues. Trimming removed 2 bases at V and 5 bases at J, with 12 bases between. CDR1 is SGHTA and CDR2 is FQGNSA in the germline V gene. The CDR3 is CASSLSQGGNEKLFF. Here the CDR3 DNA reads TGTGCCAGCAGCTTATCGCAGGGAGGGAATGAAAAACTGTTTTTT.

This clone was detected a few times. The chain carries TRBV7-9 and TRBJ1-6, with D possibly matching TRBD1 (6 bases). V was pared by 5 bases and J by 8 bases, with 13 bases between. The CDR3 covers 14 residues. CDR1 is SEHNR and CDR2 is FQNEAQ in the germline V gene (reference sequence). In DNA form, the CDR3 reads TGTGCCAGCAGCCCCATGGGGGGCTATTCACCCCTCCACTTT. Translation: CASSPMGGYSPLHF.

The chain couples TRBV5-6 to TRBJ2-7; 7 bases map to TRBD1. CDR3 size: 14 residues. V gave up 4 bases and J gave up 0 bases; unmatched junction bases: 4. The germline CDR1 and CDR2 sequences are SGHDT and YYEEEE. Written as DNA, the CDR3 is TGTGCCAGCAGCCCGGGACAGATCTCCTACGAGCAGTACTTC. Amino acids: CASSPGQISYEQYF.

The genes are TRBV4-3 and TRBJ1-2, with 11 nucleotides matching TRBD1. The trim removed 0 bases at V and 4 bases at J, leaving 13 bases unmatched. Germline assignment: CDR1 LGHNA and CDR2 YSLEER. The CDR3 covers 19 residues. CDR3 coding DNA: TGCGCCAGCAGCCAAGACACTCCGGGACAGGGGGGCTACGGCTATGGCTACACCTTC. Its protein is CASSQDTPGQGGYGYGYTF.

The CDR3 loop is CASSVEGSGRALEQYF. The CDR3 nucleotides are TGTGCCAGCAGCGTAGAGGGGAGCGGGAGGGCCCTCGAGCAGTACTTC. The chain combines TRBV9 with TRBJ2-7; 10 bases align to TRBD2. CDR3 length equals 16 residues. Trimming removed 0 bases from V and 6 bases from J; junction bases left unmatched: 9. The V gene's germline CDR1 is SGDLS and CDR2 YYNGEE.

A few counts support this clone. The chain combines TRBV29-1 with TRBJ1-5, with D perhaps TRBD1 (5 bases). The CDR3 is 13 residues long. Trimming removed 7 bases from V and 5 bases from J, with 15 bases in between. Per germline, CDR1 SQVTM and CDR2 ANQGSEA. The CDR3 sequence is CSASWGMDQPQHF. CDR3 DNA sequence: TGCAGCGCCTCTTGGGGGATGGATCAGCCCCAGCATTTT.

V gene TRBV4-1 combines with J gene TRBJ1-5; D is uncertain. The CDR3 is 16 residues long. Trimming removed 4 bases at V and 1 base at J, with 14 bases between. Germline CDR1 MGHRA, CDR2 YSYEKL. CDR3 sequence reads: CASSLIAGESNQPQHF. CDR3 in DNA: TGCGCCAGCAGCCTCATCGCGGGTGAGAGCAATCAGCCCCAGCATTTT.

The rearrangement joins TRBV7-2 to TRBJ1-2; D not resolved. The V gene lost 5 bases and the J gene lost 6 bases, with 16 bases spanning the gap. Germline assignment: CDR1 SGHTA and CDR2 FQGNSA. The CDR3 length is 14 residues. The CDR3 region has the DNA TGTGCCAGCAGCGGTCGAAGGGCCCCGGATGGCTACACCTTC. Encoded protein: CASSGRRAPDGYTF.

V is TRBV5-6 and J is TRBJ2-1; D is possibly TRBD2 (6 bases). The CDR3 sequence is 13 residues long. Germline V lookup: CDR1 SGHDT, CDR2 YYEEEE. V lost 4 bases and J 12 bases, leaving 17 bases between the germline ends. Written as DNA, the CDR3 is TGTGCCAGCAGCGATAAGACGACTAGGGTGCAGTTCTTC. Protein sequence: CASSDKTTRVQFF. Full variable domain (remainder filled in from reference TRBV5-6 and TRBJ2-1): DAGVTQSPTHLIKTRGQQVTLRCSPKSGHDTVSWYQQALGQGPQFIFQYYEEEERQRGNFPDRFSGHQFPNYSSELNVNALLLGDSALYLCASSDKTTRVQFFGPGTRLTVL.

The chain is built from TRBV11-3 and TRBJ2-3; 10 positions match TRBD1. This CDR3 has 16 amino acids. CDR1 SGHNT and CDR2 YENEEA come from the germline V gene. V shed 5 bases and J 3 bases; nucleotides not matched to a gene: 8. CDR3 residues: CASSPRTGGGTDTQYF. For the CDR3, the DNA is TGTGCCAGCAGCCCTCGGACAGGGGGAGGAACAGATACGCAGTATTTT.